The entry that follows covers one T cell receptor beta chain sequence. Its specificity is unknown. This record comes from a study of T cell responses to AZD1222 COVID-19 vaccine. General study points: Along spike, vaccine-associated CD4 TCRs were found throughout, with dominance at 160-218 and 743-854.

The data were produced by immunoSEQ multiplex PCR, yet TCRdb's version contains in-frame clones alone and is incomplete. Altogether roughly 99,000 clones are present, about 90% being singletons, with the ten largest covering over 7%. The CDR3 sequence is 14 residues long. This material consisted of peripheral blood, taken 28 days after the second AZD1222 dose. The TCR was taken from an adult who received the AZD1222 COVID-19 vaccine. The V call is TRBV21-1, the J call TRBJ1-2; no DNA check was done on the table's D call, TRBD1. TRBV21-1 has pseudogene status. The CDR3 loop reads CASRMDRVFCGYTF. The DNA for the CDR3 is TGTGCCAGCAGAATGGACAGGGTATTTTGTGGCTACACCTTC.